Described below is a single TCR beta chain sequence and its context. Its cognate antigen has yet to be identified. No clone much larger than this one lies a single base away; base qualities are absent. These data originate in a study of cytomegalovirus exposure and HLA in healthy donors (dated by TCRdb to 2016 to 2017). In the study overall: An earlier analysis of 587 of the donors reported about 300 Gb of sequence data and 117 million unique TCR beta sequences obtained from around 170 million T cells. In an earlier analysis of 587 of the donors, high-throughput TCR beta sequencing was used to judge whether each TCR beta V gene segment behaved as functional or pseudogenic. Approximately 310 gigabases of sequencing data and approximately 93 million unique TCR sequences were included in an early release covering roughly 700 HLA-typed donors. The genetic ancestry cluster associated with self-reported Caucasian donors included 65% to 90% of the 398 genotyped donors. The later analysis used no new phenotypic data to find candidate immune exposures, relying instead on TCR beta sequences and their occurrence across donors. Five DR-DQ haplotypes were treated as single units for association and clustering because of strong linkage in the cohort. The number of donors typed differed by locus, with roughly 620-630 for A, B, C, DRB1 and DQB1, more than 500 for DQA1, some 570 for DPA1, and 400 to 490 for DPB1. Donor age, sex, ethnicity and CMV serostatus were compiled together with the repertoire data. To study patterns of TCR occurrence, a later analysis re-analyzed previously published TCR beta repertoires from around 670 donors and added high-resolution HLA genotyping. Every discovery cohort repertoire had been produced on one sequencing platform. The study aimed to test whether signatures of past pathogen exposure could be identified by cataloging public T cell receptors. HLA typing included class I and class II loci at four-digit resolution. A later genetic analysis took genome-wide SNP genotypes for about 60% of the roughly 670 donors and used that subset as a discovery cohort. The study profiled the T cell repertoires of hundreds of subjects by immunosequencing and related them to cytomegalovirus serostatus. Among roughly 400 genotyped donors of the cohort, an average of around 240,000 unique TCR beta nucleotide sequences were sequenced per donor, roughly 20% of them non-productive. Besides the first cohort of roughly 660 subjects, a separate validation cohort made up of 90 to 150 different subjects was used. High-throughput TCR immunosequencing, statistical association of individual TCRs with disease status, and machine learning were combined to predict cytomegalovirus infection status. Study-level results and caveats: An association between a missense DCLRE1C variant and V-gene and J-gene trimming of TCR beta chains was found in a later genetic analysis and replicated in an independent cohort. Linkage disequilibrium might explain the correlated functional status among segregating V segments, but an unknown experimental factor could not be ruled out. According to a later genetic analysis, donors in an Asian-associated ancestry cluster had fewer N-insertions in productive TCRs than the approximately 710-donor mean. According to a later analysis, parvovirus B19, influenza, CMV and Epstein-Barr virus appeared linked to several top co-occurrence clusters. In a later analysis, most CMV-associated TCR beta chains were found to appear HLA-restricted, with HLA associations seemingly driven largely by CMV exposure. The classifier was reported to diagnose cytomegalovirus status with high specificity and sensitivity in both the original and validation cohorts. It was suggested by the authors that the approach could potentially be generalized to other disease states and immunological phenotypes. A total of about 180 TCR beta chains were listed by the study as associated with cytomegalovirus. In an earlier analysis of more than 450 of the donors, most TCR beta V segments were observed in productive rearrangements about 87% or about 30% of the time, broadly matching IMGT annotations. For the cohort, immune exposure information was limited to CMV serostatus. Because some donors lacked HLA typing at each locus, the association tests relied only on the typed subset. Specific HLA alleles were associated with 15,000 to 20,000 TCR beta sequences at a false discovery rate of 0.05 in a later analysis. Only TCR beta chains were sequenced in this cohort, and the absence of alpha or paired-chain data limited detectable features. When HLA alleles, especially DR and DQ, strongly co-occurred, attributing TCR associations to individual alleles was difficult. A cluster of highly shared sequence variants was judged likely to be a technical artifact of the sequencing pipeline. In vitro tests confirmed that a few of the cytomegalovirus-associated TCR beta chains recognize cytomegalovirus antigens. Most TCR sequences were seen in very few donors, while some public TCRs were found in many individuals. A further reported finding was that TCR beta sequences accurately predicted the HLA-A and HLA-B alleles for most subjects in the first cohort. The presence/absence analyses assumed that sequencing depth was roughly uniform across donors, and that assumption may not be true. A later analysis found that HLA-associated TCR beta chains were more clonally expanded and had lower generation probabilities than equally common non-associated chains. In a later analysis, the rate of TCR association differed among HLA loci, with DRB1 alleles having the most associated TCRs and HLA-C alleles having the fewest. Because counts were too low, some 16 rarely observed V segments, including chromosome 9 orphons, were excluded from the earlier analysis of fewer than 650 of the donors.

Receptor libraries were prepared by the immunoSEQ multiplex PCR assay. For the multiplex PCR, a mixture combining 60 forward primers for TCR Vbeta segments and 13 reverse primers for TCR Jbeta segments was used. The CDR3 region of rearranged TCR beta genes was amplified from genomic DNA by a multiplex PCR assay. Amplified TCR beta libraries were sequenced as 87-base-pair reads on the Illumina HiSeq System. The original pipeline was this. A later analysis counted approximately 84 million unique TCR beta chains across the roughly 700 repertoires, and around 12 million of these chains were shared by at least two donors. Raw reads were error-corrected and collapsed into unique sequences with a nearest-neighbor algorithm that merged closely related sequences to remove PCR and sequencing errors. V, D and J gene segments were assigned by aligning CDR3 sequences to IMGT reference sequences. For a sequence to be retained, a match of at least six nucleotides was required to both a V gene segment and a J gene segment. A rearrangement counted as productive if the CDR3 had no stop codons and remained in frame with V and J, and every other rearrangement counted as non-productive. Following IMGT convention, CDR3 was defined as the stretch from the second conserved V-encoded cysteine up to the conserved J-encoded phenylalanine. The earlier analysis of some 550 of the donors excluded any sequence lacking an unambiguous match to a single V gene segment. An earlier analysis of around 600 of the donors classified V segments as functional when productive rearrangements were above 56.7% and as segregating when the standard deviation between donors was above 5%. To diagnose cytomegalovirus status from the catalog of TCR beta chain sequences, a statistical classification framework was built. In a later analysis, TCR nucleotide sequences were compared against IMGT/GENE-DB human TR gene sequences so that V and J genes could be assigned. A later analysis assigned CDR3 sequences and most-parsimonious VDJ recombination scenarios with the TCRdist pipeline. A later analysis defined each TCR beta chain by its CDR3 amino acid sequence plus V-gene family, and excluded reads lacking a unique V-gene family. In a later analysis, approximately 640 highly shared, low-generation-probability nucleotide sequences were removed to address suspected cross-contamination and a sequencing artifact. In a later analysis, a clonal expansion index was calculated for each public chain from normalized within-repertoire ranks of inferred template counts. In a later analysis, generation probabilities were computed with a VDJ recombination model fitted to out-of-frame rearrangements, and the resulting probabilities were checked against IGoR. In a later analysis, hypergeometric tests were used to score TCR-TCR, TCR-HLA and TCR-CMV co-occurrence, with a repertoire-size bias correction applied to TCR pairs. A later analysis estimated false discovery rates by permuting HLA or CMV assignments 20 times. In a later analysis, co-occurring TCRs were grouped using DBSCAN, and TCRdist sequence similarity was added for clustering within HLA-allele-positive subsets. For co-occurrence clustering, repertoires with fewer than 30,000 or more than 120,000 public chains were excluded, along with about five repertoires with anomalous nucleotide sharing. What TCRdb holds here is the immuneACCESS table cut down to in-frame rearrangements. Part of the clones is not present; checked against another copy, under half of the missing clones reflect an unresolved V gene, and the others are unexplained. That table furnishes V, J and clone size, whereas the DNA furnished D and trimming. This sample has about 130,000 clones in its table, and over 70% of those were observed once. The ten largest clonotypes hold about 2.9% of the sample.

The cohort consisted of fewer than 700 healthy bone marrow donors. Cohort members were all nominally healthy when sampled, although unrecorded immune exposures were likely present. The donor tested CMV seronegative, placing the donor among the approximately 360 seronegative members of the cohort. Each donor provided a peripheral blood sample, and peripheral blood mononuclear cells were used for TCR beta sequencing. Genomic DNA was extracted from the blood cell samples with the Qiagen DNeasy Blood Extraction Kit. This TCR was recovered from a man in his forties in good health and CMV-seronegative. The specimen was PBMCs.

The CDR3 protein is CASSPTWTSNTGELFF. The DNA sequence is as follows: TGTGCCAGCAGCCCGACCTGGACATCGAACACCGGGGAGCTGTTTTTT. The V and J segments used are TRBV7-8 and TRBJ2-2; a weak D assignment points to TRBD1 (5 bases agree). CDR3 length: 16 amino acids, cysteine to phenylalanine. Only the CDR3 region is kept as DNA, spanning 48 bases read in frame from base 1. CDR1 and CDR2 are read off the germline V gene as SGHVS and FQNEAQ. V is reduced by 5 bases and J by 0 bases, leaving a spacing of 13 bases between them.